What follows are 32 T cell receptor beta chains derived from one specimen sequenced in a study of blood T cell repertoires in COVID-19. The assay was immunoSEQ multiplex PCR, and TCRdb's table has in-frame clones only and misses some. This table has hundreds of thousands of clones, roughly 90% appearing once. Source material: PBMCs or T cells enriched from blood (not recorded which). Source of these receptors: a young woman with acute COVID-19.

The chain is built from TRBV7-8 and TRBJ2-5; D remains unclear. The CDR3 length is 14 residues. The V and J ends lost 2 bases and 4 bases respectively, with 11 bases between them. In germline, CDR1 is SGHVS, CDR2 FQNEAQ. The CDR3 reads CASSLNAVPETQYF. The CDR3 DNA sequence: TGTGCCAGCAGCTTAAACGCGGTCCCAGAGACCCAGTACTTC.

V usage is TRBV4-3 and J usage is TRBJ1-6; TRBD1 might be the D (6 bases). V shed 4 bases and J shed 7 bases, with 17 bases lying between them. The germline gives CDR1 LGHNA, CDR2 YSLEER. The CDR3 runs to 16 residues. CDR3: CASSLTGPFANSPLHF. The CDR3 DNA follows: TGCGCCAGCAGCCTTACAGGGCCCTTCGCGAATTCACCCCTCCACTTT.

The V and J genes are TRBV30 and TRBJ2-7; the D gene is possibly TRBD1 (5 bases). Germline assignment: CDR1 GTSNPN and CDR2 SVGIG (reference sequence). The CDR3 has 12 amino acids. V was trimmed by 6 bases and J by 6 bases, leaving 15 bases between them. As DNA, the CDR3 is TGTGCCTGCGCACGCCAGGGTAGCGAGCAGTACTTC. Residues: CACARQGSEQYF.

This chain joins TRBV27 and TRBJ1-4; D perhaps matches TRBD1 (6 bases). The germline CDR1 and CDR2 sequences are MNHEY and SMNVEV (reference sequence). Trimming pared 4 bases from V and 4 bases from J, leaving 13 bases between. The CDR3 loop spans 15 amino acids. CDR3 DNA: TGTGCCAGCAGTTCGGGAGGGGGGGTTAATGAAAAACTGTTTTTT. It encodes CASSSGGGVNEKLFF.

The chain employs TRBV24-1 and TRBJ1-6, with D unclear. Trimming took off 7 bases at V and 2 bases at J, with 17 bases between the two ends. This CDR3 spans 17 amino acids. Looked up from germline, CDR1 is KGHDR and CDR2 is SFDVKD. DNA of the CDR3: TGTGCCACCAGGGGCTTCAGAAACAGTCCCTATAATTCACCCCTCCACTTT. Translating it yields CATRGFRNSPYNSPLHF.

The CDR3 DNA reads TGTGCCAGCAGCCAATCCGCGATGGGGGGTCGAGCCAAAAACATTCAGTACTTC. Translation gives CASSQSAMGGRAKNIQYF. The chain links TRBV3-1 (or the pseudogene TRBV3-2) to TRBJ2-4; TRBD2 is a possible D gene (6 bases). The CDR3 has 18 residues. In germline, CDR1 is LGHDT, CDR2 YNNKEL (reference sequence). V lost 2 bases and J lost 0, with 17 bases in between.

V is TRBV4-1 and J is TRBJ2-7; weak D call: TRBD2 (6 bases). This CDR3 has 15 residues. The germline V gene has CDR1 MGHRA and CDR2 YSYEKL. The V end lost 0 bases, the J end lost 3 bases, and 12 bases lay between the germline ends. The CDR3 protein is CASSQDPSDHYEQYF. CDR3 coding DNA: TGCGCCAGCAGCCAAGACCCTAGCGACCACTACGAGCAGTACTTC.

The chain links TRBV7-2 to TRBJ1-5, with no clear D. This CDR3 is built from 14 residues. The germline V gene encodes CDR1 SGHTA and CDR2 FQGNSA. V was clipped by 2 bases and J by 3 bases, with 8 bases between them. CDR3 residues: CASSLNRDNQPQHF. The CDR3 nucleotides are TGTGCCAGCAGCTTAAACAGAGACAATCAGCCCCAGCATTTT. Full variable domain (missing parts from reference TRBV7-2 and TRBJ1-5): GAGVSQSPSNKVTEKGKDVELRCDPISGHTALYWYRQSLGQGLEFLIYFQGNSAPDKSGLPSDRFSAERTGGSVSTLTIQRTQQEDSAVYLCASSLNRDNQPQHFGDGTRLSIL.

The chain carries TRBV29-1 and TRBJ2-7, with 8 bases fitting TRBD1. The V gene end was trimmed by 6 bases and the J gene end by 2 bases; junction bases not matched to a gene: 3. The germline CDR1 and CDR2 sequences are SQVTM and ANQGSEA. The CDR3 extends over 12 amino acids. As DNA, the CDR3 is TGCAGCGTGGGACAGGTCGCCTACGAGCAGTACTTC. Its protein product is CSVGQVAYEQYF.

This clone was counted only a few times. V is TRBV5-1 and J is TRBJ2-7; 8 nucleotides align to TRBD1. Trimming cost V 9 bases and J 4 bases; bases outside gene matches: 15. Germline values: CDR1 SGHRS, CDR2 YFSETQ. This CDR3 comprises 15 residues. This CDR3 reads CATKRLAGGAYEQYF. CDR3 DNA sequence: TGCGCCACCAAGAGGTTGGCAGGGGGCGCGTACGAGCAGTACTTC.

This sequence joins TRBV12-3 or TRBV12-4 and TRBJ1-6; 7 bases are shared with TRBD1. This CDR3 region has 13 residues. V was clipped by 7 bases and J by 10 bases; unmatched bases: 7. In DNA form, the CDR3 reads TGTGCCAGCACCACGACAGGGTACTCACCCCTCCACTTT. Its protein product is CASTTTGYSPLHF.

V gene TRBV3-1 (or the pseudogene TRBV3-2) combines with J gene TRBJ2-1, with TRBD2 identical over 11 bases. The CDR3 runs 15 residues. J lost 9 bases, V lost 7 bases, and 11 bases had no gene match. Germline assignment: CDR1 LGHDT and CDR2 YNNKEL (reference sequence). Written as DNA, the CDR3 is TGTGCCAGCACCCACCTAGCGGGAGGTGGGGGTGAGCAGTTCTTC. Its protein is CASTHLAGGGGEQFF.

This chain joins TRBV25-1 and TRBJ1-2; D is possibly TRBD1 (6 bases). Germline CDR1 is MGHDK and CDR2 is SYGVNS. The CDR3 length is 14 residues. V dropped 2 bases and J dropped 6 bases, with 13 bases sitting between them. CDR3 amino acids: CASSEIQGGDGYTF. CDR3 DNA sequence: TGTGCCAGCAGTGAAATACAGGGTGGTGATGGCTACACCTTC.

About this clone: Other DNA sequences within the sample encode an identical CDR3. CDR3 sequence: CASSPGQGGYTF. In DNA, the CDR3 is TGTGCCAGCTCACCAGGCCAGGGAGGCTACACCTTC. This chain connects TRBV18 to TRBJ1-2, with D tentatively TRBD1 (5 bases). There are 12 residues in the CDR3. CDR1 KGHSH and CDR2 LQKENI come from the germline V gene. V was clipped by 2 bases and J by 8 bases, with 9 bases between them.

This clone was seen only once. V is TRBV7-3 and J is TRBJ2-2; 12 nucleotides line up with TRBD2. Germline V CDR1 and CDR2: SGHTA, FQGTGA. This CDR3 comprises 17 residues. V was pared by 2 bases and J by 4 bases, with 5 bases of the junction left unmatched. The CDR3 is CASSLDGLAGRTGELFF. The CDR3 DNA sequence: TGTGCCAGCAGCTTAGACGGACTAGCGGGGCGCACCGGGGAGCTGTTTTTT.

V usage is TRBV2 and J usage is TRBJ2-1; D is possibly TRBD2 (5 bases). This CDR3 region has 13 residues. CDR1 and CDR2 from the germline V gene are SNHLY and FYNNEI. V was trimmed by 6 bases and J by 5 bases, leaving 11 bases between them. The CDR3 sequence: CASRVDSNNEQFF. CDR3 DNA: TGTGCCAGCAGGGTGGACTCGAACAATGAGCAGTTCTTC.

The chain combines TRBV5-1 with TRBJ2-3; a possible D gene is TRBD1 (5 bases). The CDR3 has 14 residues. Trimming pared 6 bases from V and 5 bases from J, leaving 16 bases between. In germline, CDR1 is SGHRS, CDR2 YFSETQ. The CDR3 spells CASTKAQGLDTQYF. For the CDR3, the DNA is TGCGCCAGCACCAAAGCCCAGGGTTTAGATACGCAGTATTTT.

This sequence joins TRBV28 and TRBJ2-4; D is undetermined. V was trimmed by 6 bases and J by 1 base, leaving 7 bases between them. The CDR3 loop spans 13 amino acids. CDR1 is MDHEN, CDR2 SYDVKM, per germline. The CDR3, as DNA: TGTGCCAGCAGGGAGCAGGCCAAAAACATTCAGTACTTC. Its protein product is CASREQAKNIQYF.

The genes are TRBV9 and TRBJ2-1, with D perhaps matching TRBD1 (5 bases). V was trimmed by 2 bases and J by 0 bases, leaving 15 bases between them. CDR1 SGDLS and CDR2 YYNGEE come from the germline V gene. The CDR3 totals 17 residues. The CDR3 is CASSVPLGHGSYNEQFF. CDR3 in DNA: TGTGCCAGCAGCGTTCCGCTTGGACACGGCTCCTACAATGAGCAGTTCTTC.

This chain links TRBV18 with TRBJ1-5, with 9 positions matching TRBD1. Germline CDR1 reads KGHSH; CDR2 reads LQKENI. This CDR3 spans 19 amino acids. With V trimmed by 2 bases and J by 6 bases, 17 bases remained unmatched. The CDR3 bases are TGTGCCAGCTCACCAAATCGGGCTCCGGGACAGGGTGCAAGTCAGCCCCAGCATTTT. It translates to CASSPNRAPGQGASQPQHF.

The genes are TRBV14 and TRBJ2-3; maybe TRBD2 (6 bases). The length of the CDR3 is 15 residues. V was clipped by 4 bases and J by 1 base, with 12 bases between them. The germline V gene encodes CDR1 SGHDN and CDR2 FVKESK. The CDR3 nucleotides are TGTGCCAGCAGCCGTGTGGGAGGACGCACAGATACGCAGTATTTT. It yields the protein CASSRVGGRTDTQYF.

V gene TRBV25-1 combines with J gene TRBJ2-5; TRBD1 might be the D (5 bases). The ends were cut back, 4 bases at V and 5 bases at J, with 14 bases in the middle. The CDR3 totals 14 residues. Germline-derived CDR1 and CDR2 are MGHDK and SYGVNS. CDR3 DNA sequence: TGTGCCAGCAGTGTACCCAGGGTATCTGAGACCCAGTACTTC. Its protein is CASSVPRVSETQYF.

The rearrangement joins TRBV27 to TRBJ2-1, with 8 bases fitting TRBD1. The V gene's germline CDR1 is MNHEY and CDR2 SMNVEV (reference sequence). The CDR3 is 16 residues long. Trimming cost V 6 bases and J 7 bases; bases outside gene matches: 14. The CDR3 region has the DNA TGTGCCAGCAGGGATTATTTATTTACAGGGGGTAATGAGCAGTTCTTC. Amino acid sequence: CASRDYLFTGGNEQFF.

The V and J genes are TRBV2 and TRBJ2-5, with D possibly TRBD2 on 6 matching bases. The CDR3 is made up of 13 amino acids. CDR1 SNHLY and CDR2 FYNNEI come from the germline V gene. The V end was cut by 4 bases, the J end by 3 bases, with 9 bases between. The CDR3 nucleotides read TGTGCCAGCAGTGGGACTATAGAAGAGACCCAGTACTTC. Amino acid sequence: CASSGTIEETQYF.

This sequence joins TRBV15 and TRBJ2-5, with TRBD2 matching over 10 bases. CDR3 length: 14 residues. From germline, CDR1 is LNHNV and CDR2 YYDKDF (reference sequence). V lost 6 bases to trimming and J lost 5 bases; unmatched junction nucleotides: 6. The CDR3 DNA follows: TGTGCCACCAGTCTAGCGGGAGTCGGCGAGACCCAGTACTTC. Translation gives CATSLAGVGETQYF.

Written as DNA, the CDR3 is TGTGCCTGGGGACAGGGGCGAGGGAACACTGAAGCTTTCTTT. Its translation is CAWGQGRGNTEAFF. The J gene is TRBJ1-1, the V gene TRBV30; TRBD1 agrees at 9 bases. The CDR3 sequence is 14 residues long. The V and J ends lost 5 bases and 1 base, in that order; junction bases with no gene match: 5. Germline loops: CDR1 GTSNPN, CDR2 SVGIG (reference sequence).

The rearrangement links TRBV28 to TRBJ2-7; maybe TRBD2 (6 bases). Germline V gene sequence: CDR1 MDHEN, CDR2 SYDVKM. This CDR3 comprises 15 residues. V was cut by 3 bases and J by 4 bases, with 16 bases left in between. CDR3 amino acids: CASSLWDSGSYEQYF. DNA for the CDR3: TGTGCCAGCAGTTTGTGGGACTCAGGTAGTTACGAGCAGTACTTC. Based on the CDR3 plus reference TRBV28 and TRBJ2-7, the full variable domain is DVKVTQSSRYLVKRTGEKVFLECVQDMDHENMFWYRQDPGLGLRLIYFSYDVKMKEKGDIPEGYSVSREKKERFSLILESASTNQTSMYLCASSLWDSGSYEQYFGPGTRLTVT.

The chain links TRBV10-3 to TRBJ2-1; a possible D gene is TRBD1 (6 bases). This CDR3 has 11 residues. Germline loops: CDR1 ENHRY, CDR2 SYGVKD. V was cut by 6 bases and J by 8 bases, with 8 bases left in between. The CDR3 DNA reads as TGTGCCATCAGCCAGGGGTATGAGCAGTTCTTC. Translated: CAISQGYEQFF.

The rearrangement uses TRBV7-2 and TRBJ2-7; TRBD2 is a possible D gene (6 bases). The CDR3 length is 14 residues. In germline, CDR1 is SGHTA, CDR2 FQGNSA. The V and J ends lost 5 bases and 1 base respectively, with 12 bases between them. The DNA of the CDR3 is TGTGCCAGCAGCGCGGGACCTTATTCCTACGAGCAGTACTTC. Translated, it gives CASSAGPYSYEQYF.

This clone has a handful of counts. The chain has TRBV5-1 and TRBJ1-4, with D perhaps TRBD1 (5 bases). Germline assignment: CDR1 SGHRS and CDR2 YFSETQ. Trimming shortened V by 0 bases and J by 8 bases, and 14 bases separated the two germline ends. The CDR3 extends over 15 amino acids. The CDR3 is CASSLGTGGKEKLFF. The CDR3 DNA follows: TGCGCCAGCAGCTTGGGGACGGGGGGAAAGGAAAAACTGTTTTTT.

This clone appeared a few times. The chain uses TRBV4-1 and TRBJ1-2, with 8 bases fitting TRBD1. The CDR3 extends over 16 amino acids. V lost 0 bases, J lost 4 bases, and 7 bases stayed unmatched. Germline V gene sequence: CDR1 MGHRA, CDR2 YSYEKL. The CDR3 spells CASSQDSQGAVYGYTF. The CDR3 DNA reads TGCGCCAGCAGCCAAGATTCCCAGGGGGCTGTCTATGGCTACACCTTC.

V is TRBV24-1 and J is TRBJ2-2; tentatively, D is TRBD1 (5 bases). The germline V gene encodes CDR1 KGHDR and CDR2 SFDVKD. Between the trimmed V and J ends, which lost 2 bases and 4 bases, there was a span of 13 bases. CDR3 length: 16 residues. CDR3 loop: CATSDSQGPLTGELFF. DNA for the CDR3: TGTGCCACCAGTGATTCCCAGGGCCCACTCACCGGGGAGCTGTTTTTT.